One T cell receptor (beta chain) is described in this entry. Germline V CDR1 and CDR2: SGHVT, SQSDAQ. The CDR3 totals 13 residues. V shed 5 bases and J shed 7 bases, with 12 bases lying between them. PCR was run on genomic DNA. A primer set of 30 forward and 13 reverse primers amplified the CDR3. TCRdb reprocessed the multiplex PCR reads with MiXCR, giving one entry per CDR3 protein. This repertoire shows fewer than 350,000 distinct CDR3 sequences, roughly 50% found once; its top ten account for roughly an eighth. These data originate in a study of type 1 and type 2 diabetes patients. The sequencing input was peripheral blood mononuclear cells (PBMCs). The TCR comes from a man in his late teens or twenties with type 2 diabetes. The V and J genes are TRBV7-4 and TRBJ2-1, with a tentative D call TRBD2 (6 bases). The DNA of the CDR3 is TGTGCCAGCAGCCCCATTGGGGGGAATGAGCAGTTCTTC. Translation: CASSPIGGNEQFF.